This record looks at one T cell receptor (beta chain) sequence and its context. The sample originates from a study of spatial heterogeneity in lung cancer. Indicated time point: sample taken at primary tumor resection. Unsorted whole RNA samples from tumor, nontumor lung or frozen PBMC were sequenced. TCRdb itself ran the 5' RACE reads through MiXCR, one entry per CDR3 protein. The data contain roughly 70,000 distinct CDR3 sequences, roughly 13% of them seen just once; the ten biggest clones take up approximately 7.2%. Germline lookup yields CDR1 SEHNR and CDR2 FQNEAQ (reference sequence). CDR3 length equals 14 residues. Trimming left V 4 bases short and J 5 bases short, with 14 bases between.

The material was PBMCs, obtained at surgery. J is TRBJ1-2 and V is TRBV7-9; D gene unclear. The receptor was isolated from a male donor with early-stage non-small cell lung cancer. The CDR3 sequence: CASSSTPTKYGYTF. The CDR3 DNA follows: TGTGCCAGCAGCTCCACACCGACGAAATATGGCTACACCTTC. Full variable domain (remainder filled in from reference TRBV7-9 and TRBJ1-2): DTGVSQNPRHKITKRGQNVTFRCDPISEHNRLYWYRQTLGQGPEFLTYFQNEAQLEKSRLLSDRFSAERPKGSFSTLEIQRTEQGDSAMYLCASSSTPTKYGYTFGSGTRLTVV.